This T cell receptor beta chain derives from a study of early T cells in non-severe SARS-CoV-2 infection. Study context: Investigators sequenced bulk RNA drawn from unsorted whole blood, and chains remained unpaired.

V was cut by 0 bases and J by 5 bases, with 19 bases left in between. The germline V gene has CDR1 SGHDN and CDR2 FVKESK. This CDR3 is 17 amino acids long. TCRdb reprocessed the 5' RACE reads with MiXCR, giving one entry per CDR3 protein. The repertoire consists of tens of thousands of distinct CDR3 sequences, with around 13% occurring once and the leading ten covering around 4.7%. This clonotype was observed at least ten times. The antigen is unknown. Points from the study as a whole: Anti-spike CD8 responses were favored in VDJdb matching, and private and CD4 specificities were missed.

The chain links TRBV14 to TRBJ2-5; no clear D gene. Sequencing was carried out using whole blood. This clonotype was sampled from an adult who was a healthcare worker with PCR-confirmed SARS-CoV-2 infection or an uninfected control (not recorded which). The CDR3 loop is CASSQDAAAALVETQYF. CDR3 in DNA: TGTGCCAGCAGCCAAGATGCGGCAGCTGCCCTTGTGGAGACCCAGTACTTC.